Following are 28 T cell receptor beta chains from one sample sequenced in a study of T cells in severe cutaneous drug reactions. TCR subtype-specific primers in iRepertoire multiplex PCR prepared libraries for bulk and single-cell sequencing. One entry per CDR3 protein, without DNA, is what TCRdb gives after re-calling the multiplex PCR reads. The table lists around 6,000 distinct CDR3 sequences. The patients sequenced had a carbamazepine-induced Stevens-Johnson syndrome or toxic epidermal necrolysis reaction. What was sequenced was PBMCs. The origin of the receptors is a human donor with a severe cutaneous adverse drug reaction.

According to its frequency, this clonotype is medium-sized (0.01 to 0.1%). The genes are TRBV27 and TRBJ2-5; absent DNA, TCRdb's TRBD2 call cannot be checked. This CDR3 contains 16 residues. Germline loops: CDR1 MNHEY, CDR2 SMNVEV (reference sequence). The CDR3 protein is CASSWIGEGAQETQYF.

CDR3 in amino acids: CASSDSNGSYNEQFF. The chain couples TRBV6-4 to TRBJ2-1. The CDR3 totals 15 residues. Per the germline V gene, CDR1 is MRHNA and CDR2 is SNTAGT.

Frequency places this clonotype as medium-sized (0.01 to 0.1%). The chain carries TRBV6-2 or TRBV6-3 and TRBJ2-5. Germline-derived CDR1 and CDR2 are MNHEY and SVGEGT. The CDR3 sequence is 12 residues long. The CDR3 spells CASSYSSGTQYF.

V gene TRBV6-6 combines with J gene TRBJ1-1; the TRBD1 assignment by TCRdb is unverifiable without DNA. CDR3 length: 16 residues. Germline V CDR1 and CDR2: MNHNY, SVGAGI (reference sequence). The CDR3 sequence is CASSYVTSGRGTEAFF.

The chain uses TRBV3-1 and TRBJ2-1. Germline CDR1 LGHDT, CDR2 YNNKEL (reference sequence). There are 14 residues in the CDR3. The CDR3 sequence: CASSPGSSYNEQFF.

This clonotype ranks as large in terms of frequency. The chain uses TRBV27 and TRBJ1-1. CDR1 MNHEY and CDR2 SMNVEV come from the germline V gene (reference sequence). The CDR3 contains 13 residues. The chain's CDR3 is CASSLQPHTEAFF.

This clonotype counts as medium-sized by frequency. The genes are TRBV4-1 and TRBJ2-3; TCRdb outputs TRBD2, but without DNA this stays unchecked. This CDR3 contains 16 residues. The germline V gene encodes CDR1 MGHRA and CDR2 YSYEKL. This CDR3 is CASSRRTSGTQDTQYF.

V usage is TRBV28 and J usage is TRBJ2-7; TCRdb's assignment of TRBD2 cannot be checked, as there is no DNA. The CDR3 spans 17 residues. Germline CDR1 reads MDHEN; CDR2 reads SYDVKM. The CDR3 is CASSPGLAGAAIYEQYF.

V is TRBV7-9 and J is TRBJ2-1; TCRdb reports TRBD2, a call that lacks DNA to check it against. CDR3 length: 16 residues. Germline CDR1 reads SEHNR; CDR2 reads FQNEAQ (reference sequence). CDR3 region: CASSLGELGSYNEQFF.

The chain joins TRBV4-1 to TRBJ2-3; TCRdb indicates TRBD2, and absent DNA this call remains unverified. The CDR3 is 14 amino acids. In germline, CDR1 is MGHRA, CDR2 YSYEKL. CDR3 loop: CASSHARPGDTQYF.

CDR3 sequence: CATSDYSTDTQYF. The V and J genes are TRBV24-1 and TRBJ2-3. Germline lookup yields CDR1 KGHDR and CDR2 SFDVKD. The CDR3 consists of 13 residues.

Its frequency marks this clonotype as medium-sized. The chain recombines TRBV6-1 with TRBJ2-1; TCRdb indicates TRBD2, and absent DNA this call remains unverified. The V gene's germline CDR1 is MNHNS and CDR2 SASEGT. This CDR3 has 14 amino acids. The CDR3 protein is CASSGLAGEDEQFF.

This clonotype is identified as medium-sized from frequency. The rearrangement joins TRBV28 to TRBJ2-3. The CDR3 runs 13 residues. Germline V gives CDR1 MDHEN, CDR2 SYDVKM. The CDR3 sequence is CASSSPYTDTQYF.

CDR3 residues: CASSHETTDLWGYTF. The gene calls are TRBV4-1 and TRBJ1-2. CDR3 size: 15 residues. The germline gives CDR1 MGHRA, CDR2 YSYEKL.

This clonotype counts as medium-sized (0.01 to 0.1%) by frequency. The chain employs TRBV27 and TRBJ2-1. The CDR3 runs 13 residues. From germline, CDR1 is MNHEY and CDR2 SMNVEV (reference sequence). CDR3 sequence: CASSLFPDNEQFF.

This rearrangement joins TRBV30 to TRBJ1-1; TCRdb selects TRBD1, and the lack of DNA leaves this call unchecked. This CDR3 has 15 amino acids. The germline V gene has CDR1 GTSNPN and CDR2 SVGIG (reference sequence). Here the CDR3 reads CAWSIRTGGSTEAFF.

Considering frequency, this clonotype is medium-sized (0.01 to 0.1%). The chain uses TRBV4-1 and TRBJ2-1; the TCRdb call, TRBD2, lacks DNA for checking. CDR1 and CDR2 from the germline V gene are MGHRA and YSYEKL. The CDR3 contains 17 residues. CDR3 sequence reads: CASSQTPGLAGVHEQFF.

The V and J genes are TRBV11-2 and TRBJ2-7. In germline, CDR1 is SGHAT, CDR2 FQNNGV. The CDR3 covers 15 residues. This chain's CDR3 is CASSLDRVGSHEQYF.

This sequence joins TRBV6-1 and TRBJ2-1; the TCRdb D gene call, TRBD1, has no DNA to confirm it. The CDR3 extends over 14 amino acids. Germline V gene lookup returns CDR1 MNHNS and CDR2 SASEGT. CDR3 region: CASIPGGFALRQFF.

V gene TRBV27 combines with J gene TRBJ2-7; TCRdb picks TRBD1, but there is no DNA to check that call. This CDR3 spans 15 amino acids. Germline CDR1 is MNHEY and CDR2 is SMNVEV (reference sequence). CDR3: CASSAREASSYEQYF.

The chain has TRBV10-3 and TRBJ2-7; the D gene TCRdb calls, TRBD1, cannot be checked with no DNA. Looked up from germline, CDR1 is ENHRY and CDR2 is SYGVKD. The CDR3 is made up of 14 amino acids. The CDR3 protein is CAISESGTNYEQYF.

This clonotype is medium-sized by frequency. The chain employs TRBV4-1 and TRBJ1-1. The length of the CDR3 is 15 residues. The germline CDR1 and CDR2 sequences are MGHRA and YSYEKL. The CDR3 sequence is CASSQVQGWNTEAFF.

The V gene is TRBV7-6, the J gene TRBJ2-1. Germline V lookup: CDR1 SGHVS, CDR2 FNYEAQ. The CDR3 contains 14 residues. This CDR3 is CASSLLGSYNEQFF. The entire variable domain, with the rest obtained from reference TRBV7-6 and TRBJ2-1, is as follows: GAGVSQSPRYKVTKRGQDVALRCDPISGHVSLYWYRQALGQGPEFLTYFNYEAQQDKSGLPNDRFSAERPEGSISTLTIQRTEQRDSAMYRCASSLLGSYNEQFFGPGTRLTVL.

This rearrangement joins TRBV5-1 to TRBJ1-1; TCRdb gives TRBD1 as the D gene, but with no DNA this cannot be confirmed. The CDR3 has 17 residues. Germline values: CDR1 SGHRS, CDR2 YFSETQ. CDR3 sequence: CASSWDEGNIMNTEAFF.

This clonotype is deemed medium-sized by its frequency. The V call is TRBV2, the J call TRBJ1-3. The CDR3 is 12 residues long. Germline values: CDR1 SNHLY, CDR2 FYNNEI. The CDR3 loop is CASAPIGNTIYF.

This clonotype registers medium-sized (0.01 to 0.1%) by frequency. The chain employs TRBV28 and TRBJ1-2. The CDR3 runs 12 residues. Per the germline V gene, CDR1 is MDHEN and CDR2 is SYDVKM. The CDR3: CASSWSRDGYTF.

The CDR3: CASSLERHSGTSGRETDTQYF. The rearrangement links TRBV7-9 to TRBJ2-3; TCRdb gives TRBD2 as the D gene, but with no DNA this cannot be confirmed. The CDR3 contains 21 residues. Germline V gene lookup returns CDR1 SEHNR and CDR2 FQNEAQ (reference sequence). Using reference TRBV7-9 and TRBJ2-3 for the parts outside the CDR3, the full variable domain is DTGVSQNPRHKITKRGQNVTFRCDPISEHNRLYWYRQTLGQGPEFLTYFQNEAQLEKSRLLSDRFSAERPKGSFSTLEIQRTEQGDSAMYLCASSLERHSGTSGRETDTQYFGPGTRLTVL.

Its frequency marks this clonotype as medium-sized (0.01 to 0.1%). The rearrangement links TRBV4-2 to TRBJ2-1. CDR3 length: 16 residues. The germline gives CDR1 LGHNA, CDR2 YNFKEQ. Here the CDR3 reads CASSQERQGSYNEQFF.